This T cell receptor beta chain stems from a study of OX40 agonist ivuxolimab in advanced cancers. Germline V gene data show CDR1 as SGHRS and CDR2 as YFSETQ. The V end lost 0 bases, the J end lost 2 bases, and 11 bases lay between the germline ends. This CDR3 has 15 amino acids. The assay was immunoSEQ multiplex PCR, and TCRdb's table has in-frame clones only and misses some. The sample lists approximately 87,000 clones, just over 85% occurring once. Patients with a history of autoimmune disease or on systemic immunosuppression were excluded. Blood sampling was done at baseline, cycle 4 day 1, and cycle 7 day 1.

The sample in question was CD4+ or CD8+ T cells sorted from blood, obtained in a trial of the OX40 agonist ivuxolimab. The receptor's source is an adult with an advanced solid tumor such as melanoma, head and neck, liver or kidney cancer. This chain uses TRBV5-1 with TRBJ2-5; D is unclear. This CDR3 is CASSLGWRGQETQYF. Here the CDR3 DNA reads TGCGCCAGCAGCTTGGGGTGGCGTGGACAAGAGACCCAGTACTTC.